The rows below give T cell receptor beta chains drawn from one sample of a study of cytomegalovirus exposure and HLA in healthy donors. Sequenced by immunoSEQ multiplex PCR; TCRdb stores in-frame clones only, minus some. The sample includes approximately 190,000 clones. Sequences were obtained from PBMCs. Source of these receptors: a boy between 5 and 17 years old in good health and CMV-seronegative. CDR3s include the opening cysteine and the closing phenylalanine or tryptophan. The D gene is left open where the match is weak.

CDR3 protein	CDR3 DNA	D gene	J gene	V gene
CASSYRLAGGYSEQYF	TGTGCCAGCAGTTACCGACTAGCGGGGGGGTATTCCGAGCAGTACTTC	TRBD2	TRBJ2-7	TRBV6-5
CASSHLTGVGNEQFF	TGTGCCAGCAGCCATCTAACGGGGGTCGGGAATGAGCAGTTCTTC	-	TRBJ2-1	TRBV14
CASLAYNEQFF	TGTGCCAGTCTAGCCTACAATGAGCAGTTCTTC	-	TRBJ2-1	TRBV6-5
CASSVSTGTVYEQYF	TGTGCCAGCAGCGTGAGTACCGGGACAGTTTACGAGCAGTACTTC	TRBD1	TRBJ2-7	TRBV9
CASSLVGRGAYEQYF	TGTGCCAGCAGCTTGGTCGGCAGGGGCGCCTACGAGCAGTACTTC	-	TRBJ2-7	TRBV5-6
CASPARGQVNTEAFF	TGTGCCAGCCCTGCGAGGGGGCAGGTGAACACTGAAGCTTTCTTT	TRBD1	TRBJ1-1	TRBV28
CASSSWGGRDTGELFF	TGTGCCAGCAGCTCGTGGGGAGGGCGGGACACCGGGGAGCTGTTTTTT	TRBD2	TRBJ2-2	TRBV11-2
CASSPTGDTEAFF	TGTGCCAGCAGCCCGACAGGGGACACTGAAGCTTTCTTT	TRBD1	TRBJ1-1	TRBV6-6
CASSSPGKFTYGYTF	TGTGCCAGCAGCTCCCCAGGGAAGTTTACCTATGGCTACACCTTC	-	TRBJ1-2	TRBV7-2
CASSLMTVVLSWSEAFF	TGTGCCAGCAGCTTAATGACAGTTGTTTTAAGTTGGTCTGAAGCTTTCTTT	-	TRBJ1-1	TRBV11-2